Below, 17 T cell receptor beta chains from the same sample are listed, as sequenced in a study of blood T cell repertoires in COVID-19. Libraries were prepared by immunoSEQ multiplex PCR; TCRdb keeps only in-frame clonotypes and omits some of them. The sample contains 250,000 to 300,000 clones, around 80% of which appear only once. The sequencing sample was made of PBMCs or T cells enriched from blood (not recorded which). These receptors all stem from a man in his thirties or forties with acute COVID-19.

DNA for the CDR3: TGTGCCAGCAGTCCCCGGACAGGGAACTATGGCTACACCTTC. It encodes CASSPRTGNYGYTF. The genes are TRBV28 and TRBJ1-2; 8 nucleotides agree with TRBD1. This CDR3 spans 14 amino acids. Germline V gene lookup returns CDR1 MDHEN and CDR2 SYDVKM. Unmatched junction bases numbered 4, after V lost 5 bases and J lost 2 bases.

J is TRBJ2-1 and V is TRBV11-3; TRBD2 might be the D (6 bases). The V end lost 6 bases, the J end lost 0 bases, and 15 bases lay between the germline ends. Germline V gives CDR1 SGHNT, CDR2 YENEEA. This CDR3 region has 16 residues. The CDR3 region is CASSFTGTPSYNEQFF. CDR3 DNA sequence: TGTGCCAGCAGTTTTACCGGGACTCCCTCCTACAATGAGCAGTTCTTC.

The chain recombines TRBV27 with TRBJ1-2; D call uncertain. The CDR3 is 13 amino acids. Germline CDR1 MNHEY, CDR2 SMNVEV (reference sequence). Trimming shortened V by 6 bases and J by 0 bases, and 8 bases separated the two germline ends. In DNA, the CDR3 is TGTGCCAGCAGCCCACTTACTAACTATGGCTACACCTTC. Translating gives CASSPLTNYGYTF.

The chain combines TRBV4-3 with TRBJ1-1, with 12 positions matching TRBD1. The germline V gene encodes CDR1 LGHNA and CDR2 YSLEER. The CDR3 contains 16 residues. Unmatched junction bases numbered 1, after V lost 1 base and J lost 1 base. DNA of the CDR3: TGCGCCAGCAGCCAAGGGGACAGGGGGCCGAACACTGAAGCTTTCTTT. Translation gives CASSQGDRGPNTEAFF.

V and J are TRBV7-6 and TRBJ1-1; 7 nucleotides match TRBD1. The germline V gene encodes CDR1 SGHVS and CDR2 FNYEAQ. The CDR3 contains 15 residues. J lost 0 bases, V lost 5 bases, and 6 bases had no gene match. CDR3 amino acids: CASSAARGLNTEAFF. In nucleotides, the CDR3 is TGTGCCAGCAGCGCGGCCAGGGGGTTGAACACTGAAGCTTTCTTT.

The genes are TRBV12-3 or TRBV12-4 and TRBJ2-7; D unresolved. V lost 2 bases to trimming and J lost 5 bases, with 10 bases between them. The CDR3 length is 13 residues. This CDR3 reads CASSLYWSDEQYV. The DNA of the CDR3 is TGTGCCAGCAGTTTATACTGGAGCGACGAGCAGTACGTC.

This clone was observed once. The genes are TRBV18 and TRBJ2-2, with D possibly TRBD2 on 6 matching bases. Deletions cut 3 bases from V and 2 bases from J, with 10 bases between. The V gene's germline CDR1 is KGHSH and CDR2 LQKENI. This CDR3 is 15 amino acids long. CDR3: CASSPGTGNTGELFF. Written as DNA, the CDR3 is TGTGCCAGCTCACCCGGGACTGGCAACACCGGGGAGCTGTTTTTT.

The CDR3 sequence: CASSWGQAVDEQFF. As DNA, the CDR3 is TGTGCCAGCAGCTGGGGACAGGCGGTCGATGAGCAGTTCTTC. The chain links TRBV6-5 to TRBJ2-1, with 8 nucleotides matching TRBD1. The CDR3 extends over 14 amino acids. V was pared by 6 bases and J by 8 bases, with 9 bases of the junction left unmatched. Germline lookup yields CDR1 MNHEY and CDR2 SVGAGI.

The chain couples TRBV27 to TRBJ1-1; 9 bases match TRBD1. Germline CDR1 reads MNHEY; CDR2 reads SMNVEV (reference sequence). The CDR3 length is 18 residues. V gave up 3 bases and J gave up 0 bases; unmatched junction bases: 11. CDR3 region: CASSFYPGQGTMNTEAFF. CDR3 nucleotide sequence: TGTGCCAGCAGTTTTTACCCGGGACAGGGTACCATGAACACTGAAGCTTTCTTT.

The chain recombines TRBV6-5 with TRBJ1-5; possible D gene TRBD1, 6 bases. This CDR3 spans 15 amino acids. Germline V CDR1 and CDR2: MNHEY, SVGAGI. Trimming pared 5 bases from V and 2 bases from J, leaving 13 bases between. This chain's CDR3 is CASSKQGGRNQPQHF. In nucleotides, the CDR3 is TGTGCCAGCAGTAAACAGGGAGGGCGCAATCAGCCCCAGCATTTT.

In its sample, this clone was seen once. CDR3 region: CASSPKTRVEQFF. The CDR3 nucleotides are TGTGCCAGCTCACCAAAAACGCGGGTTGAGCAGTTCTTC. The chain uses TRBV18 and TRBJ2-1; D possibly corresponds to TRBD2 (5 bases). The V gene lost 2 bases and the J gene lost 9 bases, with 11 bases spanning the gap. The CDR3 is 13 residues long. The V gene's germline CDR1 is KGHSH and CDR2 LQKENI.

The rearrangement uses TRBV3-1 (or the pseudogene TRBV3-2) and TRBJ1-2; TRBD1 matches 7 bases. J was trimmed by 4 bases and V by 0 bases; bases with no gene match: 5. CDR1 is LGHDT and CDR2 is YNNKEL in the germline V gene (reference sequence). The CDR3 is 15 residues long. CDR3 protein: CASSQEAGGSYGYTF. The CDR3 DNA reads as TGTGCCAGCAGCCAAGAGGCAGGGGGAAGCTATGGCTACACCTTC.

This clone was observed a few times. CDR3 sequence reads: CASSRYGGTQYF. The CDR3, as DNA: TGCGCCAGCAGTCGGTACGGGGGGACCCAGTACTTC. The V call is TRBV10-1, the J call TRBJ2-5; D may be TRBD2 (6 bases). The germline V gene has CDR1 WNHNN and CDR2 SYGVQD (reference sequence). CDR3 length equals 12 residues. V was trimmed by 5 bases and J by 7 bases, leaving 11 bases between them.

This chain links TRBV28 with TRBJ1-2, with TRBD1 matching over 9 bases. The CDR3 totals 15 residues. Per germline, CDR1 MDHEN and CDR2 SYDVKM. J lost 1 base, V lost 6 bases, and 6 bases had no gene match. The CDR3 DNA is TGTGCCAGCAGCGGGGAGACAGGGGGTAACTATGGCTACACCTTC. Its protein is CASSGETGGNYGYTF.

The chain recombines TRBV29-1 with TRBJ2-2; 11 bases align to TRBD1. The CDR3 is 14 amino acids. The V segment lost 4 bases and the J segment 6 bases; nucleotides outside the gene matches: 4. Germline-derived CDR1 and CDR2 are SQVTM and ANQGSEA. CDR3 nucleotides: TGCAGCGTTGTAGGACAGGGGGCGCCCGGGGAGCTGTTTTTT. Translated: CSVVGQGAPGELFF.

This clone has only one observation. This chain links TRBV27 with TRBJ1-4; 7 nucleotides align to TRBD1. The CDR3 has 17 residues. J lost 7 bases, V lost 2 bases, and 13 bases had no gene match. In germline, CDR1 is MNHEY, CDR2 SMNVEV (reference sequence). As DNA, the CDR3 is TGTGCCAGCAGTTTAAAGAATTTCCTGACAGGGAGTGAAAAACTGTTTTTT. Its translation: CASSLKNFLTGSEKLFF.

The V and J genes are TRBV5-1 and TRBJ2-7; D perhaps matches TRBD1 (6 bases). Germline loops: CDR1 SGHRS, CDR2 YFSETQ. Trimming pared 0 bases from V and 1 base from J, leaving 8 bases between. CDR3 length: 14 residues. The CDR3 DNA reads TGCGCCAGCAGCTTGGATCAGGGGTCCTACGAGCAGTACGTC. Its translation is CASSLDQGSYEQYV.